This T cell receptor (beta chain) is from a study of blood T cell repertoires in COVID-19. Study summary: There were acute and convalescent COVID-19 samples, and they came from the United States, Italy and Spain.

The table came from immunoSEQ multiplex PCR; TCRdb's copy has only in-frame clones and leaves some out. The data show fewer than 250,000 clones, 88% seen once. With V trimmed by 4 bases and J by 14 bases, 6 bases remained unmatched. The germline CDR1 and CDR2 sequences are DFQATT and SNEGSKA (reference sequence). The CDR3 sequence is 10 residues long. The sequenced material came from peripheral blood. The chain links TRBV20-1 to TRBJ2-3; 7 bases are a match to TRBD2. The receptor comes from a human donor in a cohort sampled during active COVID-19. The DNA of the CDR3 is TGCAGTGCTATCGGACTAGGGTTGTATTTT. This translates into CSAIGLGLYF.